The present T cell receptor (beta chain) was sequenced within a study of OX40 agonist ivuxolimab in advanced cancers. General notes on the study: The costimulatory receptor OX40 (CD134) was targeted by ivuxolimab, a fully human IgG2 agonistic monoclonal antibody. Prior anti-PD-1, anti-PD-L1 or anti-CTLA-4 therapy was permitted, and roughly two fifths of dose-escalation patients had received checkpoint inhibitors. Intravenous ivuxolimab was administered to patients every 2 weeks at six dose levels: 0.01, 0.1, 0.3, 1.5, 3 and 10 mg/kg. Peripheral TCRbeta sequencing aimed to test whether ivuxolimab altered TCR sequence diversity and caused clonal T-cell expansion. Of the 50 to 55 dose-escalation patients, hepatocellular carcinoma was present in roughly 19, melanoma in approximately 15, renal cell carcinoma in 9 and head and neck cancer in 9. Partial responses occurred in three dose-escalation patients: two with cutaneous melanoma and one with hepatocellular carcinoma. The paper covers the monotherapy dose-escalation part of the phase I ivuxolimab trial, which included N ≈ 50 patients. In the dose-escalation cohort, approximately 82% of patients were male, and the mean age was approximately 60 years, with a range of 23 to 79. Study-level results and caveats: The antigen specificity of the peripheral T cells that underwent clonal expansion was not determined. At doses of 0.1 to 3.0 mg/kg, clonal expansion of both CD4+ and CD8+ T cells in blood was seen between baseline and week 6. On average, CD8+ T cells showed more expanded clones than CD4+ T cells after ivuxolimab. Low levels of normalized T-cell clonal expansion were also seen in some patients who did not respond. Partial responders in the 0.1-3.0 mg/kg groups had among the lowest normalized peripheral clonal expansion, especially among CD8+ T cells.

To note about this clone: Its specific antigen is unknown. The record has no base qualities; no much larger clone is one base away.

For CDR1 and CDR2, the germline V gene lists MDHEN and SYDVKM. Trimming removed 6 bases from V and 4 bases from J, leaving 16 bases between the germline ends. CDR3 length: 14 amino acids, cysteine to phenylalanine. Only CDR3 DNA remains: 42 bases, in frame from the first base. The trial excluded patients who had a history of autoimmune disease or who were on systemic immunosuppression. Peripheral blood for TCR sequencing was drawn from every dose cohort at baseline, at cycle 4 day 1 and at cycle 7 day 1. Samples came from an open-label, multicenter, first-in-human phase I dose-escalation trial of ivuxolimab. The trial enrolled adults with locally advanced or metastatic head and neck squamous cell, hepatocellular, melanoma or renal cell carcinoma. Before TCR sequencing, CD4+ and CD8+ T cells were separately sorted from peripheral blood. Genomic DNA was extracted from sorted cells for sequencing of the TCRbeta CDR3 region. TCRbeta CDR3 regions were sequenced using the immunoSEQ Assay. TCRdb limited this immuneACCESS table to in-frame rearrangements with V and J called. A share of clones is missing; checked studies link under half to unresolved V genes, and the rest is unexplained. The sample records 55,000 to 90,000 clones, about 86% of which are singletons. The ten largest clones capture approximately 2.5% of the sample.

The source is an adult with an advanced solid tumor such as melanoma, head and neck, liver or kidney cancer. The sequencing used CD4+ or CD8+ T cells sorted from blood, collected in a trial of the OX40 agonist ivuxolimab. The chain links TRBV28 with TRBJ2-7; D gene: possibly TRBD2, on 6 matching bases. The base sequence is TGTGCCAGCAGGTGGGGGGAAACGGAATACGAGCAGTACTTC. Translated, this gives CASRWGETEYEQYF.